The clone carrying this TCR beta chain was counted once. These data belong to a study of blood T cell repertoires in COVID-19. Overall study context: Sites across the United States, Italy and Spain contributed samples from acute and convalescent COVID-19.

Methods used by the authors: Using reference gene primer amplification, nucleated cell counts were estimated. TCRdb's table, derived via immunoSEQ multiplex PCR, lists solely in-frame clones and lacks some. That table supplies the V and J calls and clone size; D and trimming were determined from the DNA. The repertoire consists of some 400,000 clones, with 90% occurring once and the leading ten covering 6.5% to 7%. In germline, CDR1 is MNHNY, CDR2 SVGAGI (reference sequence). The length of the CDR3 is 16 residues. J gave up 2 bases and V 0 bases, and 7 bases lay outside the gene matches. Sequencing was carried out using peripheral blood. The origin of this receptor is a man aged 18-30 years with active or convalescent COVID-19. The rearrangement links TRBV6-6 to TRBJ2-7; 7 nucleotides line up with TRBD2. The CDR3 protein is CASSYSWGGKPYEQYF. For the CDR3, the DNA is TGTGCCAGCAGTTACTCCTGGGGGGGGAAGCCCTACGAGCAGTACTTC.